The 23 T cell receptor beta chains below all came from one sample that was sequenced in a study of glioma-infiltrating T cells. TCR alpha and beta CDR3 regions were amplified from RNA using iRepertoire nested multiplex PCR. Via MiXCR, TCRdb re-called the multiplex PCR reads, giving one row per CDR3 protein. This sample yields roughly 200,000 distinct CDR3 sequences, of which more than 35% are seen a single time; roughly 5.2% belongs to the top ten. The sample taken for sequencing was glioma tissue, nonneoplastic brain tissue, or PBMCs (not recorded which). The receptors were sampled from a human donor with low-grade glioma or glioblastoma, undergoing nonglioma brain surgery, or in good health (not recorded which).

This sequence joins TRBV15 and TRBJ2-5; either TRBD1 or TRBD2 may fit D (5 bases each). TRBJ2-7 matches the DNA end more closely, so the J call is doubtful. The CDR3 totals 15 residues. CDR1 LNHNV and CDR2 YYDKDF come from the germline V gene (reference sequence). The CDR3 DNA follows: TGTGCCACCAGCAGAGAGGGGGAGACCTTCCACGAGCAGTACTTC. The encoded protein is CATSREGETFHEQYF.

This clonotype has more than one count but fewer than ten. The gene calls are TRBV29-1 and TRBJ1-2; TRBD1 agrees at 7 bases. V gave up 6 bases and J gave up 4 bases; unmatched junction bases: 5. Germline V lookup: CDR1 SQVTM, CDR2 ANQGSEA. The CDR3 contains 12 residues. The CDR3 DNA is TGCAGCGTCCAGACAGGGCCCTATGGCTACACCTTC. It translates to CSVQTGPYGYTF.

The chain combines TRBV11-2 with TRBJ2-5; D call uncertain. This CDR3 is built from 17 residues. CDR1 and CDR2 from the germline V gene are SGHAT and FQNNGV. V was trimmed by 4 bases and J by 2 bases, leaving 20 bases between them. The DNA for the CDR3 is TGTGCCAGCAGCTCTTATGTGCTAGGCTTCTTGCAAGAGACCCAGTACTTC. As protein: CASSSYVLGFLQETQYF.

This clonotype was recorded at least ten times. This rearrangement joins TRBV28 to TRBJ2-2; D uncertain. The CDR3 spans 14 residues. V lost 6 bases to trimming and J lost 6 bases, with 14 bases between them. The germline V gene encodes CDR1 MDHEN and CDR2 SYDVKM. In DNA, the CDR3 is TGTGCCAGCAGGAGATGGGTGGGGTCCGGGGAGCTGTTTTTT. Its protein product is CASRRWVGSGELFF.

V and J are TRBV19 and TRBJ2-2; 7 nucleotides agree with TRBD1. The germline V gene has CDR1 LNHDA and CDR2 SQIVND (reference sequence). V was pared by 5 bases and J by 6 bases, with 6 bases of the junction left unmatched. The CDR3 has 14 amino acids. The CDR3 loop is CASSPQTGAGELFF. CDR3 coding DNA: TGTGCCAGTAGTCCCCAAACAGGGGCCGGGGAGCTGTTTTTT.

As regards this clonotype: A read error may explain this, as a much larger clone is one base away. This CDR3 reads CSARVRTGGCVRQYF. Written as DNA, the CDR3 is TGCAGTGCTAGAGTAAGGACAGGGGGCTGCGTGAGGCAGTACTTC. The gene calls are TRBV20-1 and TRBJ2-7; the match to TRBD1 covers 11 bases. V lost 1 base and J lost 9; bases outside the gene matches: 11. The germline V gene has CDR1 DFQATT and CDR2 SNEGSKA (reference sequence). The CDR3 runs 15 residues.

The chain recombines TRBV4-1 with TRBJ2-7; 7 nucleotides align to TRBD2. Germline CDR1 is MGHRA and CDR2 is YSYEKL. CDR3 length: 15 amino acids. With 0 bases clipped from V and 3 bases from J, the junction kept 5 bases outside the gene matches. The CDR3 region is CASSQDVTSDYEQYF. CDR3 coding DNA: TGCGCCAGCAGCCAAGATGTAACTAGCGACTACGAGCAGTACTTC.

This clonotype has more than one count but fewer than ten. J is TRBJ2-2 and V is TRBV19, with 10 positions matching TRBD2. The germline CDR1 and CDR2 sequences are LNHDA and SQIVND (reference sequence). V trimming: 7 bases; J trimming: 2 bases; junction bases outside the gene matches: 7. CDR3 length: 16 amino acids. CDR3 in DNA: TGTGCCAGTATCCCTAGCGGGAGCGGCAACACCGGGGAGCTGTTTTTT. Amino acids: CASIPSGSGNTGELFF.

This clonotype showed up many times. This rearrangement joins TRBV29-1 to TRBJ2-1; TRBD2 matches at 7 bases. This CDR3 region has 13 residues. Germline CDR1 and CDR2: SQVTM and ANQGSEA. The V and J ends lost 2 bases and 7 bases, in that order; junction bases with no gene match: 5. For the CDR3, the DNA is TGCAGCGTTGAACTAGCGGTGTTAAATGAGCAGTTCTTC. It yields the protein CSVELAVLNEQFF.

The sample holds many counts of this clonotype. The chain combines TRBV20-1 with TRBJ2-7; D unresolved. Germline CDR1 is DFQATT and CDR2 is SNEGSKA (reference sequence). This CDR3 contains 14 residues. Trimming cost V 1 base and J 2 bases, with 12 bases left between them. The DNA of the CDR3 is TGCAGTGCTAGAGTAGTTATGGACGCCTACGAGCAGTACTTC. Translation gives CSARVVMDAYEQYF.

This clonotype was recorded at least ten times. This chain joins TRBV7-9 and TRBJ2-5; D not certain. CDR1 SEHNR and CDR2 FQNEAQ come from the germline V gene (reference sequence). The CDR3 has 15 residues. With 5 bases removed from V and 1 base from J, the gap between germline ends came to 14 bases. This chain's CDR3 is CASSPGRTFQETQYF. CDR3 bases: TGTGCCAGCAGCCCAGGTCGCACCTTCCAAGAGACCCAGTACTTC.

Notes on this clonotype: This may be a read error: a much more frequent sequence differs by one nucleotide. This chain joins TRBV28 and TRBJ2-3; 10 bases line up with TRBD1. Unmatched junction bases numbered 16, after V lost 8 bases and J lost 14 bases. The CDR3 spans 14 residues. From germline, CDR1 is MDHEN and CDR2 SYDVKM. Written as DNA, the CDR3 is TGTGCCAGCGGGACAGGGGCGAACACCGGGGAGCTGTATTTT. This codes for CASGTGANTGELYF. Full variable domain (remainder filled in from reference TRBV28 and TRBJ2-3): DVKVTQSSRYLVKRTGEKVFLECVQDMDHENMFWYRQDPGLGLRLIYFSYDVKMKEKGDIPEGYSVSREKKERFSLILESASTNQTSMYLCASGTGANTGELYFGPGTRLTVL.

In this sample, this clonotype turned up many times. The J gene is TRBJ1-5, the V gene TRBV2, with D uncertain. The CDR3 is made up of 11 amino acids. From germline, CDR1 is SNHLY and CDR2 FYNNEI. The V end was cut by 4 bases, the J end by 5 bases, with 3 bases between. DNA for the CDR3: TGTGCCAGCAGTGGGGATCAGCCCCAGCATTTT. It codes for CASSGDQPQHF.

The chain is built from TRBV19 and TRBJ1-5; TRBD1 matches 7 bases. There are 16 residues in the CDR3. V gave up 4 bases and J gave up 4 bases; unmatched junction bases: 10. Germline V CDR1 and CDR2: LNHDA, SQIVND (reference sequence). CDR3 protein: CASSTLGTVLNQPQHF. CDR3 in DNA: TGTGCCAGTAGTACCCTCGGGACAGTCCTAAATCAGCCCCAGCATTTT. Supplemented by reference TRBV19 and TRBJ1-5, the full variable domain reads DGGITQSPKYLFRKEGQNVTLSCEQNLNHDAMYWYRQDPGQGLRLIYYSQIVNDFQKGDIAEGYSVSREKKESFPLTVTSAQKNPTAFYLCASSTLGTVLNQPQHFGDGTRLSIL.

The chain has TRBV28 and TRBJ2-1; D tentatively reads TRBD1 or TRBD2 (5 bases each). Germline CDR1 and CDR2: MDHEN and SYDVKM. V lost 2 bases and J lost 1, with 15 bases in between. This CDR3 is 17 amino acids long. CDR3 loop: CASSLRGQTVSYNEQFF. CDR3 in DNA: TGTGCCAGCAGTTTACGGGGCCAGACAGTGTCCTACAATGAGCAGTTCTTC.

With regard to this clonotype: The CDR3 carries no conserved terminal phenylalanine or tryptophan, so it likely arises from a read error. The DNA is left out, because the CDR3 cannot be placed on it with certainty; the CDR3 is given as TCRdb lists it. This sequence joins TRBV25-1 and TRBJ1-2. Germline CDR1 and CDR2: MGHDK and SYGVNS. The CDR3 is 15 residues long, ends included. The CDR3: CASSGEGRSGYGYTL.

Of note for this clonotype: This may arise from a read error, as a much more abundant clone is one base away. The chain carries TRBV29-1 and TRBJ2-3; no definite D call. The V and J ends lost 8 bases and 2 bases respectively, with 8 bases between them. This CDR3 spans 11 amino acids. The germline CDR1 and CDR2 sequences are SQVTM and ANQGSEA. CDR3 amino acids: CSPWITDTQYF. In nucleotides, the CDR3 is TGCAGCCCCTGGATCACAGATACGCAGTATTTT.

CDR3 nucleotides: TGCAGTGCTATTAGCGGGATAGCTAATGAGCAGTTCTTC. Protein product: CSAISGIANEQFF. This sequence joins TRBV20-1 and TRBJ2-1, with 8 bases that match TRBD2. CDR1 and CDR2 (germline): DFQATT, SNEGSKA (reference sequence). V dropped 4 bases and J dropped 7; count of bases not matched to a gene: 6. This CDR3 contains 13 residues.

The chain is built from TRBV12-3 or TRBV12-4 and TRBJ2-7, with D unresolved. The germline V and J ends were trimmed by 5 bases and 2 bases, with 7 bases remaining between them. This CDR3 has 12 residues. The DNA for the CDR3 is TGTGCCAGCAGTGTGGCAGCCTACGAGCAGTACTTC. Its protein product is CASSVAAYEQYF.

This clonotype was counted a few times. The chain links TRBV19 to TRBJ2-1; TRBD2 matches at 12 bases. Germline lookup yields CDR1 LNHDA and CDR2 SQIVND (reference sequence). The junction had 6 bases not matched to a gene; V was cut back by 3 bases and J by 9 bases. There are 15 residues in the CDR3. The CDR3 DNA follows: TGTGCCAGTAGTATCCCGGGACTAGCGGGTCTTGAGCAGTTCTTC. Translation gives CASSIPGLAGLEQFF. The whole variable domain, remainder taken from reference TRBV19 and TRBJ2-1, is DGGITQSPKYLFRKEGQNVTLSCEQNLNHDAMYWYRQDPGQGLRLIYYSQIVNDFQKGDIAEGYSVSREKKESFPLTVTSAQKNPTAFYLCASSIPGLAGLEQFFGPGTRLTVL.

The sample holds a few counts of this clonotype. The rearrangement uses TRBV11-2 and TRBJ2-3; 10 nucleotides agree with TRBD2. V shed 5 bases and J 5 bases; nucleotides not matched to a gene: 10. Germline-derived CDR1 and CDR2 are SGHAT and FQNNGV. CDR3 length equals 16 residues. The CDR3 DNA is TGTGCCAGCAGCCGAAGCGGGGGGGCGCAGAGAGATACGCAGTATTTT. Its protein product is CASSRSGGAQRDTQYF.

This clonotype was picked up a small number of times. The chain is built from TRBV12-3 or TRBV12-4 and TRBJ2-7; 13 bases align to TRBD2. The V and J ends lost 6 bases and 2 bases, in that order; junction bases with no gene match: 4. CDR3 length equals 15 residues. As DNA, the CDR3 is TGTGCCAGCAGCTACGGGACTAGCGGGACCTACGAGCAGTACTTC. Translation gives CASSYGTSGTYEQYF.

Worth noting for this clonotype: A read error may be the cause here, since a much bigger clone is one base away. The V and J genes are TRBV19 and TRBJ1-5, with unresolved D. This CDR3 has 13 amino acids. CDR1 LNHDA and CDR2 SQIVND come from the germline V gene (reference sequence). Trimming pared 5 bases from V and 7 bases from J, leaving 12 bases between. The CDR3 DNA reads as TGTGCCAGTAGTCCCCACGAAAAGCAGCCCCAGCATTTT. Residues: CASSPHEKQPQHF.